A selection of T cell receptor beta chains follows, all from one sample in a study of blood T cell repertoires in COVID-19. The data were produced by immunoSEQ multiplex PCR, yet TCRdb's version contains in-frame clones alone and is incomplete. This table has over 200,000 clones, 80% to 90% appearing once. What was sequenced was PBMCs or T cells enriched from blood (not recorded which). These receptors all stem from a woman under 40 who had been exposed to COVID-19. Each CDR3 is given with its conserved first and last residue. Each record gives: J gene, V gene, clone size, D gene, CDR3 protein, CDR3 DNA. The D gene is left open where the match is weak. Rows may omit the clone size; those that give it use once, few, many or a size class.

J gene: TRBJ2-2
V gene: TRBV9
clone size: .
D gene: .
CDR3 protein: CASSVTSNTGELFF
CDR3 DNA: TGTGCCAGCAGCGTGACTTCGAACACCGGGGAGCTGTTTTTT

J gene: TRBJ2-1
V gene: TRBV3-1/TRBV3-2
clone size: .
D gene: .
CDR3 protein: CASSHVGSGVHNEQFF
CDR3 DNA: TGTGCCAGCAGCCACGTAGGGAGCGGCGTTCACAATGAGCAGTTCTTC

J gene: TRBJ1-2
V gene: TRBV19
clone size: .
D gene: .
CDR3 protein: CASSTQRGGDYGYTF
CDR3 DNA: TGTGCCAGTAGTACCCAGCGGGGAGGGGATTATGGCTACACCTTC

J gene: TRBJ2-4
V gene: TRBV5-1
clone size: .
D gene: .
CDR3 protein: CASSLGQKNIQYF
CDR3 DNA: TGCGCCAGCAGCTTGGGACAGAAAAACATTCAGTACTTC

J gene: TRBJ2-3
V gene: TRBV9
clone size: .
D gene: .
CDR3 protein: CASSVDRAADTQYF
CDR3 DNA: TGTGCCAGCAGCGTAGACAGGGCGGCAGATACGCAGTATTTT

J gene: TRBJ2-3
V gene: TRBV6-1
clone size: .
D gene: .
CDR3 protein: CASREGAGTDTQYF
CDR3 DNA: TGTGCCAGCAGGGAAGGGGCTGGCACAGATACGCAGTATTTT

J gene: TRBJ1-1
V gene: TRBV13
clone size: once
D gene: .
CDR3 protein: CASSLGQFSNTEAFF
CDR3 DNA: TGTGCCAGCAGCTTAGGCCAATTTTCGAACACTGAAGCTTTCTTT

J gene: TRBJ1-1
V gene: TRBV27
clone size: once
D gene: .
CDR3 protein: CASSSDSPNTEAFF
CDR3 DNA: TGTGCCAGCAGTTCGGACAGCCCGAACACTGAAGCTTTCTTT

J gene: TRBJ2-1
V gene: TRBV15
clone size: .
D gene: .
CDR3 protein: CATRALASSYNEQFF
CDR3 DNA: TGTGCCACTCGGGCTCTAGCAAGCTCCTACAATGAGCAGTTCTTC

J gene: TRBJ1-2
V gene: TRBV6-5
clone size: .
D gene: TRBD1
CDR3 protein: CASTGDRGSYGYTF
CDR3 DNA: TGTGCCAGCACGGGGGACAGGGGTTCCTATGGCTACACCTTC

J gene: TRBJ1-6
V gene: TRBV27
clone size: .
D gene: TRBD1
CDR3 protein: CASRSTGGGSPLHF
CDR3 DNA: TGTGCCAGCAGGTCAACAGGGGGTGGGTCACCCCTCCACTTT

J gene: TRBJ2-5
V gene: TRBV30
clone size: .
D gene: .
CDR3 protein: CAWSVGAQETQYF
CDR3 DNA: TGTGCCTGGAGTGTTGGGGCTCAAGAGACCCAGTACTTC

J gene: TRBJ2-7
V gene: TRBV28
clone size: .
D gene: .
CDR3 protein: CASSSPAGPYEQYF
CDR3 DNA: TGTGCCAGCAGTTCGCCGGCGGGACCCTACGAGCAGTACTTC

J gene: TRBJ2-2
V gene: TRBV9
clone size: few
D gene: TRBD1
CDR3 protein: CASSVAQTGTGAGELFF
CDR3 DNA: TGTGCCAGCAGCGTAGCCCAAACCGGGACAGGGGCCGGGGAGCTGTTTTTT

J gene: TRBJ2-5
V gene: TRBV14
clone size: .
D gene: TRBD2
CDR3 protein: CASSHGGGWEETQYF
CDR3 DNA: TGTGCCAGCAGCCATGGCGGGGGATGGGAAGAGACCCAGTACTTC

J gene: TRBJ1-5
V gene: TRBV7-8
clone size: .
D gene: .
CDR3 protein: CASSPDRDQPQHF
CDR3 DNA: TGTGCCAGCAGCCCGGACAGAGATCAGCCCCAGCATTTT

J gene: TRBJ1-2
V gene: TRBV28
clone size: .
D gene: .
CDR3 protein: CASSLTGGDRYGYTF
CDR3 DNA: TGTGCCAGCAGTTTAACGGGGGGCGATAGATATGGCTACACCTTC

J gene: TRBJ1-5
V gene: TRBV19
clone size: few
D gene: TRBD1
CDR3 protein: CASSRTGGNQPQHF
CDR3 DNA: TGTGCCAGTAGTCGGACAGGGGGCAATCAGCCCCAGCATTTT

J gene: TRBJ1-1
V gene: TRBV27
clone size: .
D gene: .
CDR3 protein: CASSLARQLGNTEAFF
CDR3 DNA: TGTGCCAGCAGTTTAGCCCGACAGTTGGGGAACACTGAAGCTTTCTTT

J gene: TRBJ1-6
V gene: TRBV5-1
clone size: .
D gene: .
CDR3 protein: CASSDPGAPLHF
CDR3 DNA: TGCGCCAGCAGCGACCCGGGGGCACCCCTCCACTTT

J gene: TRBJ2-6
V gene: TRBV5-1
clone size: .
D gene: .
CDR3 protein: CASSLVSGRRDGANVLTF
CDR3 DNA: TGCGCCAGCAGCTTGGTGTCCGGCAGGAGGGACGGGGCCAACGTCCTGACTTTC

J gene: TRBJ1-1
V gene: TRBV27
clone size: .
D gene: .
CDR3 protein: CASRPLGAVEAFF
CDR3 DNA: TGTGCCAGCAGGCCCCTTGGGGCAGTTGAAGCTTTCTTT

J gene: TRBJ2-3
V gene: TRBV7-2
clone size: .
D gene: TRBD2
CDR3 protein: CASSQGTSGGDTQYF
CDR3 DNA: TGTGCCAGCAGCCAGGGGACTAGCGGCGGGGATACGCAGTATTTT

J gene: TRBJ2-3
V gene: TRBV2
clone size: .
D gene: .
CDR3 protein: CASSDHSGATDTQYF
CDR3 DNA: TGTGCCAGCAGTGACCATAGCGGAGCCACAGATACGCAGTATTTT

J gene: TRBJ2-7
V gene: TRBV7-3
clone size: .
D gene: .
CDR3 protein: CASSEDITDEQYF
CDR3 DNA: TGTGCCAGCAGCGAGGACATCACGGACGAGCAGTACTTC

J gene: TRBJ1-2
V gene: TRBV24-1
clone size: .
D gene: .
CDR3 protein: CATSEPTESYGYTF
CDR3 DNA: TGTGCCACCAGTGAACCTACAGAGTCCTATGGCTACACCTTC